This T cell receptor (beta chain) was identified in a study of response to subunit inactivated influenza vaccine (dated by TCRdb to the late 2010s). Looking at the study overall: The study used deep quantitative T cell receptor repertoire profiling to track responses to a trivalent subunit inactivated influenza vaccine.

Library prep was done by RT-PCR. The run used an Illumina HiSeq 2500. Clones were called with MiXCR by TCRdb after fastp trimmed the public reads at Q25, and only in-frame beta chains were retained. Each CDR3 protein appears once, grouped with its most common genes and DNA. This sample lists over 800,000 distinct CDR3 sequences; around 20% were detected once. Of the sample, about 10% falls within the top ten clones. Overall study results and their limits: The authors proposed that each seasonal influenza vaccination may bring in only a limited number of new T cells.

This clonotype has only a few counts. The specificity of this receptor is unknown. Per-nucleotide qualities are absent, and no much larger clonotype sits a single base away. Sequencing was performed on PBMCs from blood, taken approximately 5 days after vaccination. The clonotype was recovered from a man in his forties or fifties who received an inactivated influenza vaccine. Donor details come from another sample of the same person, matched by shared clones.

This receptor carries the CDR3 CASSPTRDEQYF. The DNA sequence is given as TGTGCCAGCTCACCAACCAGGGACGAGCAGTACTTC. This sequence uses TRBV18 and TRBJ2-7; 5 matching bases give a weak D call of TRBD1. Reading from cysteine to phenylalanine, the CDR3 counts 12 amino acids. Only the CDR3 DNA is retained, 36 bases long and in frame from the first base. Trimming costs V 2 bases and J 5 bases, and their ends lie 7 bases apart. CDR1 is given as KGHSH and CDR2 as LQKENI, both from the germline V gene.